Below are 30 T cell receptor beta chains sequenced from a single sample in a study of cytomegalovirus exposure and HLA in healthy donors. The PCR made use of 60 Vbeta and 13 Jbeta primers. Produced via immunoSEQ multiplex PCR; TCRdb's table is partial and in-frame only. Its clone listing holds about 130,000 clones. The specimen sequenced was PBMCs. The receptors come from a woman in her thirties or forties in good health and CMV-seropositive.

V is TRBV5-4 and J is TRBJ2-7; D gene unclear. This CDR3 has 16 residues. Trimming stripped 4 bases from V and 0 bases from J, with 17 bases between. CDR1 SGHNT and CDR2 YYREEE come from the germline V gene (reference sequence). The CDR3 spells CASSQDTRAFSYEQYF. The CDR3 nucleotides read TGTGCCAGCAGCCAAGACACACGAGCCTTCTCCTACGAGCAGTACTTC.

V gene TRBV9 combines with J gene TRBJ2-1; D may be TRBD1 (5 bases). Trimming stripped 0 bases from V and 0 bases from J, with 7 bases between. The CDR3 consists of 15 residues. The germline V gene has CDR1 SGDLS and CDR2 YYNGEE. The CDR3 here is CASSVEGDSYNEQFF. CDR3 sequence (DNA): TGTGCCAGCAGCGTAGAAGGGGACTCCTACAATGAGCAGTTCTTC. Based on the CDR3 plus reference TRBV9 and TRBJ2-1, the full variable domain is DSGVTQTPKHLITATGQRVTLRCSPRSGDLSVYWYQQSLDQGLQFLIQYYNGEERAKGNILERFSAQQFPDLHSELNLSSLELGDSALYFCASSVEGDSYNEQFFGPGTRLTVL.

The CDR3 is CASRHLAGDRNIQYF. The DNA for the CDR3 is TGCGCCAGCAGACACCTAGCGGGAGATCGAAACATTCAGTACTTC. This chain uses TRBV4-3 with TRBJ2-4; 10 nucleotides agree with TRBD2. V dropped 6 bases and J dropped 6; count of bases not matched to a gene: 8. CDR1 is LGHNA and CDR2 is YSLEER in the germline V gene. The CDR3 consists of 15 residues.

V is TRBV30 and J is TRBJ1-1; D gene unclear. The CDR3 covers 12 residues. V lost 1 base and J lost 6, with 9 bases in between. The germline CDR1 and CDR2 sequences are GTSNPN and SVGIG (reference sequence). The CDR3 loop is CAWSAFYAEAFF. As DNA, the CDR3 is TGTGCCTGGAGTGCCTTCTATGCTGAAGCTTTCTTT.

CDR3 amino acids: CASSSGVQSNYGYTF. CDR3 nucleotides: TGTGCCAGCAGCTCGGGGGTCCAATCTAACTATGGCTACACCTTC. This chain uses TRBV9 with TRBJ1-2; weak D call: TRBD1 (5 bases). Trimming left V 4 bases short and J 0 bases short, with 13 bases between. In germline, CDR1 is SGDLS, CDR2 YYNGEE. The CDR3 covers 15 residues.

CDR3 in DNA: TGCAGTGCCCGTAGCGGGAGGAATCCGTATTTT. Translating it yields CSARSGRNPYF. The rearrangement uses TRBV20-1 and TRBJ2-3; TRBD2 agrees at 10 bases. The CDR3 is made up of 11 amino acids. CDR1 and CDR2 from the germline V gene are DFQATT and SNEGSKA (reference sequence). Trimming at V came to 6 bases and at J to 14 bases, leaving 8 bases not matched to a gene.

The rearrangement links TRBV6-1 to TRBJ1-5; D remains ambiguous. V lost 7 bases and J 5 bases, leaving 12 bases between the germline ends. Germline values: CDR1 MNHNS, CDR2 SASEGT. The length of the CDR3 is 13 residues. As DNA, the CDR3 is TGTGCCAGCAAGGGAGGGTCCCATCAGCCCCAGCATTTT. It is translated as CASKGGSHQPQHF.

The V and J genes are TRBV6-6 and TRBJ2-7; 10 bases are a match to TRBD2. Germline V gene sequence: CDR1 MNHNY, CDR2 SVGAGI (reference sequence). This CDR3 spans 15 amino acids. V was pared by 2 bases and J by 2 bases, with 3 bases of the junction left unmatched. The chain's CDR3 is CASSYDGTSAYEQYF. CDR3 nucleotide sequence: TGTGCCAGCAGTTACGACGGGACTAGCGCCTACGAGCAGTACTTC.

The V and J genes are TRBV27 and TRBJ2-6; 8 bases match TRBD1. Germline CDR1 and CDR2: MNHEY and SMNVEV (reference sequence). Trimming cost V 5 bases and J 0 bases; bases outside gene matches: 12. The CDR3 has 19 amino acids. DNA of the CDR3: TGTGCCAGCAGTCCCCACGCCGACAGGGGTTTCTCTGGGGCCAACGTCCTGACTTTC. Residues: CASSPHADRGFSGANVLTF.

The V call is TRBV28, the J call TRBJ1-1, with 8 bases identical to TRBD1. Germline loops: CDR1 MDHEN, CDR2 SYDVKM. The CDR3 contains 12 residues. V gave up 5 bases and J gave up 5 bases; unmatched junction bases: 1. DNA of the CDR3: TGTGCCAGCAGTCGGGACAGGACTGAAGCTTTCTTT. It specifies CASSRDRTEAFF.

J is TRBJ2-2 and V is TRBV9; weak D call: TRBD1 (6 bases). V lost 3 bases and J 6 bases, leaving 12 bases between the germline ends. The CDR3 extends over 14 amino acids. Germline CDR1 is SGDLS and CDR2 is YYNGEE. The CDR3 protein is CASSARGTPGELFF. As DNA, the CDR3 is TGTGCCAGCAGCGCTAGGGGGACCCCCGGGGAGCTGTTTTTT. The variable domain in full, with the rest retrieved from reference TRBV9 and TRBJ2-2, is DSGVTQTPKHLITATGQRVTLRCSPRSGDLSVYWYQQSLDQGLQFLIQYYNGEERAKGNILERFSAQQFPDLHSELNLSSLELGDSALYFCASSARGTPGELFFGEGSRLTVL.

The V gene is TRBV5-4, the J gene TRBJ2-5; 9 nucleotides match TRBD1. Germline-derived CDR1 and CDR2 are SGHNT and YYREEE (reference sequence). This CDR3 is 15 amino acids long. V dropped 3 bases and J dropped 5; count of bases not matched to a gene: 8. This CDR3 reads CASSSEWTGDETQYF. The CDR3, as DNA: TGTGCCAGCAGCTCGGAGTGGACAGGGGACGAGACCCAGTACTTC.

The V and J genes are TRBV5-6 and TRBJ1-4, with 9 bases matching TRBD1. This CDR3 region has 17 residues. Germline V gene sequence: CDR1 SGHDT, CDR2 YYEEEE. With V trimmed by 4 bases and J by 7 bases, 14 bases remained unmatched. CDR3 region: CASSTGTGMGNFEKLFF. CDR3 coding DNA: TGTGCCAGCAGCACGGGGACAGGGATGGGAAACTTTGAAAAACTGTTTTTT.

On this clone: Other nucleotide sequences in the sample specify the same CDR3. The rearrangement links TRBV5-4 to TRBJ2-7; D remains unclear. Trimming cost V 4 bases and J 4 bases, with 18 bases left between them. The V gene's germline CDR1 is SGHNT and CDR2 YYREEE (reference sequence). The CDR3 has 15 amino acids. Here the CDR3 reads CASSQSLSREYEQYF. CDR3 bases: TGTGCCAGCAGCCAATCCCTTAGTCGAGAATACGAGCAGTACTTC. The complete variable domain, with remaining parts taken from reference TRBV5-4 and TRBJ2-7, reads ETGVTQSPTHLIKTRGQQVTLRCSSQSGHNTVSWYQQALGQGPQFIFQYYREEENGRGNFPPRFSGLQFPNYSSELNVNALELDDSALYLCASSQSLSREYEQYFGPGTRLTVT.

The rearrangement uses TRBV21-1 and TRBJ2-2; the table's TRBD2 call for D was not verified on the DNA. TRBV21-1 is annotated as a pseudogene. This CDR3 comprises 20 residues. CDR3 bases: TGTGCCAGCAGCACCAACCTGACAGGACTAGCGGAAATGATCCACGGGGAGCTGTTTTTT. It yields the protein CASSTNLTGLAEMIHGELFF.

V is TRBV27 and J is TRBJ2-5; D ambiguous. The ends were cut back, 0 bases at V and 5 bases at J, with 4 bases in the middle. This CDR3 comprises 12 residues. The V gene's germline CDR1 is MNHEY and CDR2 SMNVEV (reference sequence). The CDR3 is CASSLSGETQYF. As DNA, the CDR3 is TGTGCCAGCAGTTTATCCGGGGAGACCCAGTACTTC.

The genes are TRBV6-6 and TRBJ2-2; 9 nucleotides align to TRBD1. V trimming: 5 bases; J trimming: 6 bases; junction bases outside the gene matches: 4. The CDR3 is made up of 14 amino acids. CDR1 is MNHNY and CDR2 is SVGAGI in the germline V gene (reference sequence). The CDR3 DNA reads TGTGCCAGCAGTAGGACAGGGGTGTCCGGGGAGCTGTTTTTT. Its translation is CASSRTGVSGELFF.

V is TRBV6-1 and J is TRBJ1-5, with 8 positions matching TRBD1. The trim removed 8 bases at V and 5 bases at J, leaving 2 bases unmatched. Germline V CDR1 and CDR2: MNHNS, SASEGT. The CDR3 has 12 residues. This chain's CDR3 is CASDRGHQPQHF. CDR3 nucleotide sequence: TGTGCCAGCGACAGGGGTCATCAGCCCCAGCATTTT.

The chain is built from TRBV30 and TRBJ1-5, with D possibly matching TRBD1 (5 bases). Germline lookup yields CDR1 GTSNPN and CDR2 SVGIG (reference sequence). V gave up 2 bases and J gave up 0 bases, with 8 bases separating them. The CDR3 runs to 14 residues. The CDR3 sequence: CAWSNTGSNQPQHF. The CDR3 DNA follows: TGTGCCTGGAGTAATACAGGTAGCAATCAGCCCCAGCATTTT.

The gene calls are TRBV18 and TRBJ1-5; 10 bases match TRBD1. The ends lost 6 bases at V and 5 bases at J; junction bases unmatched: 10. This CDR3 has 16 residues. Germline assignment: CDR1 KGHSH and CDR2 LQKENI. The CDR3 bases are TGTGCCAGCTCCCCGTACCCGGGACAGGGGTATCAGCCCCAGCATTTT. Translated: CASSPYPGQGYQPQHF.

The gene calls are TRBV7-2 and TRBJ2-7; 9 bases are shared with TRBD2. J lost 4 bases, V lost 1 base, and 5 bases had no gene match. The CDR3 is made up of 15 amino acids. Germline lookup yields CDR1 SGHTA and CDR2 FQGNSA. CDR3 DNA sequence: TGTGCCAGCAGCTTAGTTCGGACTAGCGAATACGAGCAGTACTTC. Encoded protein: CASSLVRTSEYEQYF.

The genes are TRBV29-1 and TRBJ2-7; 10 nucleotides agree with TRBD2. After removal of 7 bases from V and 7 bases from J, the junction contained 4 bases not matched to a gene. Per germline, CDR1 SQVTM and CDR2 ANQGSEA. The length of the CDR3 is 11 residues. The CDR3 protein is CSGRLAGEQYF. The CDR3 DNA reads as TGCAGCGGTCGACTAGCGGGTGAGCAGTACTTC.

The V and J genes are TRBV28 and TRBJ1-2, with TRBD1 identical over 7 bases. J was trimmed by 5 bases and V by 7 bases; bases with no gene match: 7. Per germline, CDR1 MDHEN and CDR2 SYDVKM. This CDR3 region has 13 residues. CDR3 DNA: TGTGCCAGCACTTTCGACAGGGTGTATGGCTACACCTTC. It yields the protein CASTFDRVYGYTF.

V usage is TRBV7-2 and J usage is TRBJ2-7; TRBD1 agrees at 9 bases. Per the germline V gene, CDR1 is SGHTA and CDR2 is FQGNSA. The CDR3 has 14 residues. The V and J ends lost 4 bases and 12 bases, in that order; junction bases with no gene match: 13. CDR3 region: CASSSTGTGYFTYF. As DNA, the CDR3 is TGTGCCAGCAGCTCCACCGGGACAGGGTACTTCACGTACTTC.

This rearrangement joins TRBV28 to TRBJ2-7; 8 bases match TRBD2. There are 15 residues in the CDR3. Germline-derived CDR1 and CDR2 are MDHEN and SYDVKM. J gave up 1 base and V 2 bases, and 4 bases lay outside the gene matches. CDR3 coding DNA: TGTGCCAGCAGTTTACCGCGGGAGGCGTCCTACGAGCAGTACTTC. It codes for CASSLPREASYEQYF. The full variable domain, completed using reference TRBV28 and TRBJ2-7, is DVKVTQSSRYLVKRTGEKVFLECVQDMDHENMFWYRQDPGLGLRLIYFSYDVKMKEKGDIPEGYSVSREKKERFSLILESASTNQTSMYLCASSLPREASYEQYFGPGTRLTVT.

In the case of this clone: One end of the junction is discordant with germline, which a read error may explain. This sample also contains other DNA sequences that code for the same CDR3. This chain connects TRBV19 to TRBJ1-2; D is uncertain. The CDR3 has 14 amino acids. Germline V lookup: CDR1 LNHDA, CDR2 SQIVND (reference sequence). CDR3 residues: CASSIGPSNYGYTF. As DNA, the CDR3 is TGTGCCAGTAGCATAGGTCCAAGCAACTATGGCTACACCTTC.

The rearrangement joins TRBV28 to TRBJ2-3, with a possible D match to TRBD2 (6 bases). The V end lost 8 bases, the J end lost 2 bases, and 17 bases lay between the germline ends. CDR3 length: 15 amino acids. Germline-derived CDR1 and CDR2 are MDHEN and SYDVKM. The CDR3 region has the DNA TGTGCCAGCGGGTTTGGGGGAGGCCTCACAGATACGCAGTATTTT. Residues: CASGFGGGLTDTQYF.

This rearrangement joins TRBV29-1 to TRBJ1-1; 9 nucleotides match TRBD1. The CDR3 totals 13 residues. The trim removed 7 bases at V and 6 bases at J, leaving 9 bases unmatched. CDR1 and CDR2 (germline): SQVTM, ANQGSEA. CDR3 nucleotides: TGCAGCGCCGGAGGGACAGGGCGGGCTGAAGCTTTCTTT. Amino acid sequence: CSAGGTGRAEAFF.

V usage is TRBV9 and J usage is TRBJ2-5; D possibly corresponds to TRBD2 (6 bases). Trimming took off 6 bases at V and 5 bases at J, with 23 bases between the two ends. This CDR3 has 16 residues. Per the germline V gene, CDR1 is SGDLS and CDR2 is YYNGEE. The CDR3 region is CASTKEGGAGSETQYF. The CDR3 region has the DNA TGTGCCAGCACCAAAGAGGGCGGGGCCGGGAGCGAGACCCAGTACTTC.

The rearrangement joins TRBV7-9 to TRBJ2-7; the D is unclear. V gave up 3 bases and J gave up 2 bases, with 2 bases separating them. CDR1 and CDR2 (germline): SEHNR, FQNEAQ (reference sequence). This CDR3 is built from 11 residues. Here the CDR3 reads CASSFTYEQYF. The CDR3 coding sequence is TGTGCCAGCAGCTTCACCTACGAGCAGTACTTC.